The 18 T cell receptor beta chains presented below share a single source sample, sequenced in a study of blood T cells in healthy people across ages. Through a sample-barcoded 5' primer and a J-beta primer mix, a second PCR was run for about 6 to 11 cycles. TCRdb re-called the 5' RACE reads through MiXCR, storing one row per CDR3 protein. This sample has approximately 730,000 distinct CDR3 sequences, with roughly 47% found just once. Specimen: blood. The receptors derive from a woman in her sixties or seventies in good health.

The CDR3 DNA reads TGTGCCAGCAGGCTATTGGGACAGGACTCCTACGAGCAGTACTTC. Its translation: CASRLLGQDSYEQYF. The chain links TRBV12-3 or TRBV12-4 to TRBJ2-7; 8 bases map to TRBD1. The CDR3 extends over 15 amino acids. V trimming: 6 bases; J trimming: 0 bases; junction bases outside the gene matches: 7.

The chain joins TRBV28 to TRBJ1-3; a possible D gene is TRBD1 (5 bases). Per the germline V gene, CDR1 is MDHEN and CDR2 is SYDVKM. The CDR3 has 14 amino acids. Trimming pared 10 bases from V and 5 bases from J, leaving 18 bases between. CDR3 bases: TGTGCCACCCGCACCGGAGGGGATCGAAACACCATATATTTT. Its translation is CATRTGGDRNTIYF.

This clonotype was detected a few times. The genes are TRBV19 and TRBJ2-1; D is unresolved. There are 15 residues in the CDR3. The V end lost 7 bases, the J end lost 0 bases, and 13 bases lay between the germline ends. Germline values: CDR1 LNHDA, CDR2 SQIVND (reference sequence). The CDR3 protein is CASTVQMASYNEQFF. The CDR3 region has the DNA TGTGCCAGTACGGTCCAGATGGCCTCCTACAATGAGCAGTTCTTC.

This clonotype was seen a handful of times. This chain joins TRBV7-9 and TRBJ1-4; 7 bases fit TRBD1. With 5 bases clipped from V and 2 bases from J, the junction kept 8 bases outside the gene matches. Per germline, CDR1 SEHNR and CDR2 FQNEAQ (reference sequence). The CDR3 totals 16 residues. The chain's CDR3 is CASSPTGWNTNEKLFF. CDR3 DNA: TGTGCCAGCAGCCCGACAGGGTGGAACACTAATGAAAAACTGTTTTTT.

This clonotype has a handful of counts. V is TRBV13 and J is TRBJ2-6; D call uncertain. V was clipped by 9 bases and J by 6 bases, with 15 bases between them. Germline lookup yields CDR1 PRHDT and CDR2 FYEKMQ (reference sequence). The CDR3 spans 14 residues. The CDR3 spells CASTRWGQANVLTF. The CDR3 nucleotides are TGTGCCAGTACCCGGTGGGGTCAGGCCAACGTCCTGACTTTC.

The rearrangement uses TRBV20-1 and TRBJ2-3, with D possibly being TRBD2 (6 bases). The germline V and J ends were trimmed by 1 base and 2 bases, with 16 bases remaining between them. The CDR3 covers 16 residues. In germline, CDR1 is DFQATT, CDR2 SNEGSKA (reference sequence). The CDR3 reads CSARGGEGWFTDTQYF. In DNA, the CDR3 is TGCAGTGCTAGAGGGGGGGAAGGGTGGTTCACAGATACGCAGTATTTT.

This chain uses TRBV7-2 with TRBJ2-5; 7 bases are shared with TRBD2. The CDR3 runs to 16 residues. CDR1 is SGHTA, CDR2 FQGNSA, per germline. V was clipped by 1 base and J by 11 bases; unmatched bases: 16. The DNA of the CDR3 is TGTGCCAGCAGCTTAGGTCCAGCGGGGTACCCCAATGAGCAGTACTTC. It yields the protein CASSLGPAGYPNEQYF.

The chain combines TRBV2 with TRBJ2-1, with D unclear. The V and J ends lost 7 bases and 0 bases respectively, with 13 bases between them. This CDR3 comprises 15 residues. Germline V gene lookup returns CDR1 SNHLY and CDR2 FYNNEI. CDR3 sequence: CASILDGSSYNEQFF. CDR3 bases: TGTGCCAGCATCCTTGACGGAAGCTCCTACAATGAGCAGTTCTTC.

V gene TRBV6-5 combines with J gene TRBJ2-5; 7 nucleotides line up with TRBD2. The CDR3 covers 15 residues. Per the germline V gene, CDR1 is MNHEY and CDR2 is SVGAGI. J was trimmed by 3 bases and V by 5 bases; bases with no gene match: 9. The CDR3 sequence is CASSPYRDYKETQYF. The CDR3 nucleotides read TGTGCCAGCAGTCCCTACCGGGACTACAAAGAGACCCAGTACTTC.

The V gene is TRBV11-3, the J gene TRBJ2-1; TRBD1 agrees at 8 bases. There are 14 residues in the CDR3. V was pared by 5 bases and J by 8 bases, with 8 bases of the junction left unmatched. CDR1 and CDR2 (germline): SGHNT, YENEEA. CDR3 nucleotide sequence: TGTGCCAGCAGCAGGGGACAGGCTCGGGATGAGCAGTTCTTC. This translates into CASSRGQARDEQFF.

CDR3 in amino acids: CASKGRQGVSEQFF. CDR3 sequence (DNA): TGTGCCAGCAAAGGTCGACAGGGGGTGAGTGAGCAGTTCTTC. The chain employs TRBV27 and TRBJ2-1, with TRBD1 matching over 9 bases. CDR3 size: 14 residues. The V gene end was trimmed by 7 bases and the J gene end by 9 bases; junction bases not matched to a gene: 10. CDR1 MNHEY and CDR2 SMNVEV come from the germline V gene (reference sequence).

V gene TRBV7-2 combines with J gene TRBJ2-5; TRBD1 matches 10 bases. TRBJ2-7 explains the end of the DNA better; the J call may be wrong. The length of the CDR3 is 16 residues. From germline, CDR1 is SGHTA and CDR2 FQGNSA. CDR3 protein: CASSLIGQGGAYEQYF. As DNA, the CDR3 is TGTGCCAGCAGCTTAATTGGACAGGGGGGCGCTTACGAGCAGTACTTC.

Regarding this clonotype: The junction shows a germline mismatch at one end, possibly a read error. J is TRBJ1-1 and V is TRBV7-3; no clear D gene. Germline assignment: CDR1 SGHTA and CDR2 FQGTGA. The CDR3 contains 15 residues. CDR3 sequence: CASSLRGPSNTGAFF. The CDR3 DNA reads TGTGCCAGCAGCTTGAGAGGGCCTTCTAACACTGGAGCTTTCTTT.

This chain links TRBV28 with TRBJ2-4, with D possibly being TRBD1 (6 bases). The J call is uncertain, as TRBJ2-5 better fits the DNA end. This CDR3 is built from 15 residues. CDR1 is MDHEN, CDR2 SYDVKM, per germline. This chain's CDR3 is CASSPPGVQGETQYF. The CDR3 nucleotides are TGTGCCAGCAGTCCCCCAGGGGTCCAAGGAGAGACCCAGTACTTC.

Here the CDR3 DNA reads TGTGCCAGCAGTGGCGCAGGATACACTGAAGCTTTCTTT. This translates into CASSGAGYTEAFF. The rearrangement links TRBV7-3 to TRBJ1-1; D ambiguous. Germline V gives CDR1 SGHTA, CDR2 FQGTGA. The CDR3 has 13 amino acids. V lost 6 bases and J lost 3, with 11 bases in between.

This clonotype was detected a few times. CDR3: CAISEGSSGSGYTDTQYF. The CDR3 nucleotides read TGTGCCATCAGTGAGGGGAGTAGCGGGAGTGGCTACACAGATACGCAGTATTTT. This chain links TRBV10-3 with TRBJ2-3, with 9 bases aligning to TRBD2. V lost 2 bases, J lost 2 bases, and 11 bases stayed unmatched. The germline V gene encodes CDR1 ENHRY and CDR2 SYGVKD. The CDR3 contains 18 residues.

A few counts support this clonotype. The rearrangement uses TRBV28 and TRBJ2-4, with D unresolved. The V end was cut by 5 bases, the J end by 0 bases, with 11 bases between. Germline CDR1 reads MDHEN; CDR2 reads SYDVKM. The CDR3 consists of 15 residues. CDR3 nucleotides: TGTGCCAGCAGTCCGTCTAAGGGAGCCAAAAACATTCAGTACTTC. Translation: CASSPSKGAKNIQYF.

The chain couples TRBV9 to TRBJ2-1, with TRBD2 matching over 8 bases. J was trimmed by 0 bases and V by 4 bases; bases with no gene match: 9. Germline V gives CDR1 SGDLS, CDR2 YYNGEE. The CDR3 is made up of 17 amino acids. CDR3: CASSQGLALSSYNEQFF. The CDR3 DNA reads TGTGCCAGCAGCCAAGGACTAGCACTGAGCTCCTACAATGAGCAGTTCTTC.